This TCR beta chain was documented in a study of blood T cell repertoires in COVID-19. Repertoires were generated with immunoSEQ multiplex PCR, while TCRdb's copy carries only in-frame clones and drops some. The sample includes more than 200,000 clones, approximately 78% seen only once; the top ten take roughly 8%. V lost 6 bases to trimming and J lost 1 base; unmatched junction nucleotides: 7. From germline, CDR1 is KGHSH and CDR2 LQKENI. The CDR3 consists of 17 residues. This receptor was identified in a woman of 80 years or more with COVID-19, enrolled during active disease. Sequencing was performed on peripheral blood. This chain joins TRBV18 and TRBJ2-6; 9 bases fit TRBD1. The CDR3 loop is CASSPWDRASGANVLTF. CDR3 DNA sequence: TGTGCCAGCTCGCCTTGGGACAGGGCGTCTGGGGCCAACGTCCTGACTTTC.